This TCR beta chain was retrieved from a study of blood T cells in healthy people across ages. Losses at the gene ends were 0 bases for V and 8 bases for J; bases not matched to a gene: 11. This CDR3 comprises 16 residues. Germline V lookup: CDR1 SGDLS, CDR2 YYNGEE. The authors extracted at least 5.5 micrograms of total RNA per sample. A J-beta primer mix and a sample-barcoded 5' primer were used in a second PCR of about 7 to 12 cycles. Every cDNA molecule carried a tag from a template-switch adaptor bearing 12 random nucleotides. TCRdb processed the 5' RACE reads anew with MiXCR; each CDR3 protein has one entry. The profile shows over 600,000 distinct CDR3 sequences, more than 50% of them singletons.

The receptor's source is a man aged 35 to 55 in good health. The specimen was blood. The V call is TRBV9, the J call TRBJ1-2, with TRBD1 matching over 9 bases. CDR3 sequence: CASSVGYNRGREGYTF. Here the CDR3 DNA reads TGTGCCAGCAGCGTAGGATATAACAGGGGGCGCGAAGGCTACACCTTC. Together with reference TRBV9 and TRBJ1-2, the CDR3 gives the full variable domain: DSGVTQTPKHLITATGQRVTLRCSPRSGDLSVYWYQQSLDQGLQFLIQYYNGEERAKGNILERFSAQQFPDLHSELNLSSLELGDSALYFCASSVGYNRGREGYTFGSGTRLTVV.